Listed here are 30 T cell receptor beta chains from one sample, sequenced in a study of blood T cell repertoires in COVID-19. Generated by immunoSEQ multiplex PCR, the TCRdb table keeps only in-frame clones and is missing some. The sample gives approximately 200,000 clones, around 90% of which show up once; 1.2% is in the top ten. Sequencing was performed on PBMCs or T cells enriched from blood (not recorded which). The origin of the receptors is a man aged 25-45 years who had recovered from COVID-19.

This rearrangement joins TRBV9 to TRBJ2-1; 7 bases are shared with TRBD2. Germline V gives CDR1 SGDLS, CDR2 YYNGEE. The CDR3 runs to 16 residues. J lost 5 bases, V lost 0 bases, and 8 bases had no gene match. CDR3 protein: CASSVVPAGSDNEQFF. The CDR3 DNA reads TGTGCCAGCAGCGTAGTTCCAGCGGGGTCAGACAATGAGCAGTTCTTC.

The chain combines TRBV11-3 with TRBJ2-1; the match to TRBD2 covers 10 bases. V lost 0 bases to trimming and J lost 3 bases; unmatched junction nucleotides: 2. The CDR3 contains 16 residues. Germline V CDR1 and CDR2: SGHNT, YENEEA. The CDR3 DNA sequence: TGTGCCAGCAGCTTAGACCCTAGCGGGGGCTACAATGAGCAGTTCTTC. Its protein product is CASSLDPSGGYNEQFF.

The sample holds one count of this clone. The genes are TRBV11-2 and TRBJ2-3; possibly TRBD1 for D (5 bases). CDR3 length: 14 amino acids. Trimming pared 4 bases from V and 0 bases from J, leaving 8 bases between. Germline loops: CDR1 SGHAT, CDR2 FQNNGV. The CDR3 loop is CASSSQGSTDTQYF. CDR3 in DNA: TGTGCCAGCAGCTCCCAGGGCAGCACAGATACGCAGTATTTT.

There are a few counts of this clone. This chain connects TRBV7-6 to TRBJ1-1; no clear D. CDR1 and CDR2 from the germline V gene are SGHVS and FNYEAQ. The CDR3 totals 17 residues. With 1 base removed from V and 0 bases from J, the gap between germline ends came to 15 bases. CDR3 nucleotides: TGTGCCAGCAGCTTAGATAACCAGGACTTGATGAACACTGAAGCTTTCTTT. It encodes CASSLDNQDLMNTEAFF.

The genes are TRBV18 and TRBJ2-5; perhaps TRBD2 as D (5 bases). Germline V CDR1 and CDR2: KGHSH, LQKENI. V lost 0 bases to trimming and J lost 2 bases, with 16 bases between them. This CDR3 comprises 17 residues. CDR3 region: CASSPPMEALGQETQYF. The CDR3 nucleotides read TGTGCCAGCTCACCACCGATGGAGGCCCTGGGGCAAGAGACCCAGTACTTC.

The chain is built from TRBV4-3 and TRBJ2-7; possible D gene TRBD1, 6 bases. The V gene lost 1 base and the J gene lost 6 bases, with 7 bases spanning the gap. Germline assignment: CDR1 LGHNA and CDR2 YSLEER. The CDR3 extends over 12 amino acids. Here the CDR3 DNA reads TGCGCCAGCAGCCAAGGAGGGGGCGAGCAGTACTTC. This translates into CASSQGGGEQYF.

The chain links TRBV5-1 to TRBJ2-5; D is uncertain. Germline V gene data show CDR1 as SGHRS and CDR2 as YFSETQ. Trimming shortened V by 6 bases and J by 5 bases, and 5 bases separated the two germline ends. The CDR3 length is 10 residues. Written as DNA, the CDR3 is TGCGCCAGCACCGGTGAGACCCAGTACTTC. Residues: CASTGETQYF.

This clone was recorded once. The chain's CDR3 is CASSLDLLGYEQFF. CDR3 DNA: TGTGCCAGCAGCTTAGATTTATTGGGCTATGAGCAGTTCTTC. The chain has TRBV7-9 and TRBJ2-1, with D uncertain. This CDR3 has 14 residues. V was clipped by 1 base and J by 8 bases, with 12 bases between them. Germline CDR1 is SEHNR and CDR2 is FQNEAQ (reference sequence).

The chain uses TRBV2 and TRBJ1-5, with D tentatively TRBD1 (5 bases). Germline V gives CDR1 SNHLY, CDR2 FYNNEI. The CDR3 has 14 amino acids. V dropped 5 bases and J dropped 4 bases, with 12 bases sitting between them. The DNA of the CDR3 is TGTGCCAGCAGTCAGGGTACTGGGAATCAGCCCCAGCATTTT. Translating it yields CASSQGTGNQPQHF. Full variable domain (remainder filled in from reference TRBV2 and TRBJ1-5): EPEVTQTPSHQVTQMGQEVILRCVPISNHLYFYWYRQILGQKVEFLVSFYNNEISEKSEIFDDQFSVERPDGSNFTLKIRSTKLEDSAMYFCASSQGTGNQPQHFGDGTRLSIL.

The chain recombines TRBV7-2 with TRBJ2-7; 7 positions match TRBD1. The germline V gene has CDR1 SGHTA and CDR2 FQGNSA. CDR3 length equals 15 residues. J lost 2 bases, V lost 4 bases, and 8 bases had no gene match. DNA for the CDR3: TGTGCCAGCAGCTCACTGGGACAGCAGACCTACGAGCAGTACTTC. This translates into CASSSLGQQTYEQYF.

CDR3 sequence: CASSLGTGRELFF. In nucleotides, the CDR3 is TGTGCCAGCAGCTTGGGGACAGGGAGGGAGCTGTTTTTT. The genes are TRBV5-6 and TRBJ2-2, with 8 bases matching TRBD1. The length of the CDR3 is 13 residues. The J segment lost 9 bases and the V segment lost 0 bases, leaving 1 base of the junction unmatched. CDR1 and CDR2 from the germline V gene are SGHDT and YYEEEE.

The chain employs TRBV12-3 or TRBV12-4 and TRBJ2-5; D is unresolved. The V and J ends lost 5 bases and 0 bases respectively, with 4 bases between them. There are 12 residues in the CDR3. CDR3 in amino acids: CASSHNQETQYF. CDR3 DNA: TGTGCCAGCAGTCACAACCAAGAGACCCAGTACTTC.

This chain uses TRBV5-1 with TRBJ2-3; 8 bases fit TRBD2. The CDR3 consists of 15 residues. CDR1 and CDR2 from the germline V gene are SGHRS and YFSETQ. Trimming cost V 4 bases and J 2 bases; bases outside gene matches: 6. The chain's CDR3 is CASSPGGGFTDTQYF. The CDR3 nucleotides read TGCGCCAGCAGCCCCGGGGGGGGATTCACAGATACGCAGTATTTT. Full variable domain (rest looked up from reference TRBV5-1 and TRBJ2-3): KAGVTQTPRYLIKTRGQQVTLSCSPISGHRSVSWYQQTPGQGLQFLFEYFSETQRNKGNFPGRFSGRQFSNSRSEMNVSTLELGDSALYLCASSPGGGFTDTQYFGPGTRLTVL.

The gene calls are TRBV24-1 and TRBJ2-3, with 7 bases matching TRBD1. CDR3 length: 16 residues. With 7 bases clipped from V and 2 bases from J, the junction kept 11 bases outside the gene matches. CDR1 is KGHDR, CDR2 SFDVKD, per germline. The CDR3 here is CATSGTPGQPTDTQYF. CDR3 in DNA: TGTGCCACCAGCGGGACCCCGGGACAGCCCACAGATACGCAGTATTTT.

This chain links TRBV11-2 with TRBJ1-1; D gene unclear. V was clipped by 1 base and J by 0 bases, with 12 bases between them. The CDR3 is 16 residues long. Germline V gene data show CDR1 as SGHAT and CDR2 as FQNNGV. CDR3 sequence reads: CASSLVKRELNTEAFF. DNA for the CDR3: TGTGCCAGCAGCTTAGTTAAACGGGAATTGAACACTGAAGCTTTCTTT.

The chain links TRBV11-2 to TRBJ2-7; TRBD2 agrees at 11 bases. The CDR3 is made up of 15 amino acids. J lost 4 bases, V lost 6 bases, and 8 bases had no gene match. CDR1 is SGHAT and CDR2 is FQNNGV in the germline V gene. The CDR3 spells CASRQIAGGLYEQYF. CDR3 bases: TGTGCCAGCAGGCAGATAGCGGGAGGGCTTTACGAGCAGTACTTC.

The rearrangement uses TRBV27 and TRBJ2-5; TRBD2 might be the D (5 bases). Germline V gene sequence: CDR1 MNHEY, CDR2 SMNVEV (reference sequence). The V end was cut by 6 bases, the J end by 7 bases, with 12 bases between. The CDR3 totals 12 residues. The CDR3 nucleotides are TGTGCCAGCAGCAGCCCCAGCGGGACCCAGTACTTC. It encodes CASSSPSGTQYF.

The rearrangement uses TRBV11-2 and TRBJ2-7; weak D call: TRBD1 (6 bases). In germline, CDR1 is SGHAT, CDR2 FQNNGV. The V end lost 5 bases, the J end lost 3 bases, and 17 bases lay between the germline ends. The CDR3 is made up of 15 amino acids. The CDR3 bases are TGTGCCAGCAGCCCGGACAGACAATGGCGCTACGAGCAGTACTTC. Translation gives CASSPDRQWRYEQYF.

The V and J genes are TRBV27 and TRBJ2-3, with D hard to call. There are 16 residues in the CDR3. V was cut by 3 bases and J by 0 bases, with 13 bases left in between. CDR1 and CDR2 (germline): MNHEY, SMNVEV (reference sequence). This chain's CDR3 is CASSFYFLSSTDTQYF. The CDR3 coding sequence is TGTGCCAGCAGTTTTTACTTCCTCTCTAGCACAGATACGCAGTATTTT.

This clone was observed a single time. V is TRBV7-2 and J is TRBJ2-7; 8 bases are shared with TRBD1. This CDR3 region has 15 residues. Germline CDR1 and CDR2: SGHTA and FQGNSA. V shed 5 bases and J 3 bases; nucleotides not matched to a gene: 9. The CDR3 coding sequence is TGTGCCAGCAGCCCCGGACAGGGAGCCTACTACGAGCAGTACTTC. This translates into CASSPGQGAYYEQYF.

The chain combines TRBV27 with TRBJ2-6; D gene ambiguous. Per germline, CDR1 MNHEY and CDR2 SMNVEV (reference sequence). Trimming removed 0 bases at V and 0 bases at J, with 6 bases between. CDR3 length: 16 residues. The CDR3 loop is CASSLSFSSGANVLTF. The CDR3 coding sequence is TGTGCCAGCAGTTTATCGTTCAGCTCTGGGGCCAACGTCCTGACTTTC.

The rearrangement joins TRBV15 to TRBJ1-6; tentative D call: TRBD1 (5 bases). The length of the CDR3 is 16 residues. The germline V gene has CDR1 LNHNV and CDR2 YYDKDF (reference sequence). With 0 bases removed from V and 5 bases from J, the gap between germline ends came to 11 bases. The CDR3 spells CATSRDFRVDNSPLHF. The CDR3 DNA reads TGTGCCACCAGCAGAGATTTCAGGGTCGATAATTCACCCCTCCACTTT. The variable domain in full, with the rest retrieved from reference TRBV15 and TRBJ1-6, is DAMVIQNPRYQVTQFGKPVTLSCSQTLNHNVMYWYQQKSSQAPKLLFHYYDKDFNNEADTPDNFQSRRPNTSFCFLDIRSPGLGDTAMYLCATSRDFRVDNSPLHFGNGTRLTVT.

The chain links TRBV2 to TRBJ1-2; D perhaps matches TRBD1 (6 bases). V was cut by 6 bases and J by 0 bases, with 11 bases left in between. Looked up from germline, CDR1 is SNHLY and CDR2 is FYNNEI. The CDR3 covers 14 residues. This CDR3 is CASRDDRTNYGYTF. The DNA of the CDR3 is TGTGCCAGCAGGGATGACAGGACTAACTATGGCTACACCTTC.

The chain carries TRBV18 and TRBJ1-1, with TRBD1 as a possible D gene (6 bases). The CDR3 consists of 14 residues. V shed 3 bases and J shed 5 bases, with 13 bases lying between them. CDR1 and CDR2 (germline): KGHSH, LQKENI. The CDR3 DNA reads TGTGCCAGCTCACCGTCGGGGGGCTGGACTGAAGCTTTCTTT. Residues: CASSPSGGWTEAFF.

The chain links TRBV13 to TRBJ1-2, with 9 bases matching TRBD1. Per germline, CDR1 PRHDT and CDR2 FYEKMQ (reference sequence). The V gene end was trimmed by 0 bases and the J gene end by 1 base; junction bases not matched to a gene: 3. This CDR3 is 16 amino acids long. The CDR3 DNA reads as TGTGCCAGCAGCTTAGGAAGGACAGGGGATAACTATGGCTACACCTTC. This encodes CASSLGRTGDNYGYTF.

The chain employs TRBV19 and TRBJ1-1; 7 bases are a match to TRBD1. The ends lost 1 base at V and 4 bases at J; junction bases unmatched: 6. The CDR3 loop spans 15 amino acids. CDR1 is LNHDA, CDR2 SQIVND, per germline (reference sequence). This CDR3 is CASSIAQGKPTEAFF. As DNA, the CDR3 is TGTGCCAGTAGTATAGCACAGGGGAAGCCCACTGAAGCTTTCTTT. The full variable domain, with the rest looked up from reference TRBV19 and TRBJ1-1, is DGGITQSPKYLFRKEGQNVTLSCEQNLNHDAMYWYRQDPGQGLRLIYYSQIVNDFQKGDIAEGYSVSREKKESFPLTVTSAQKNPTAFYLCASSIAQGKPTEAFFGQGTRLTVV.

The rearrangement joins TRBV30 to TRBJ2-3; possibly TRBD2 for D (5 bases). V dropped 0 bases and J dropped 7 bases, with 8 bases sitting between them. Germline CDR1 is GTSNPN and CDR2 is SVGIG (reference sequence). The CDR3 has 12 residues. For the CDR3, the DNA is TGTGCCTGGAGTGTACGGGAATATACGCAGTATTTT. As protein: CAWSVREYTQYF. Combining the CDR3 with reference TRBV30 and TRBJ2-3 gives the whole variable domain SQTIHQWPATLVQPVGSPLSLECTVEGTSNPNLYWYRQAAGRGLQLLFYSVGIGQISSEVPQNLSASRPQDRQFILSSKKLLLSDSGFYLCAWSVREYTQYFGPGTRLTVL.

The table lists this clone with a count of one. The chain links TRBV15 to TRBJ2-6; 7 bases map to TRBD2. Germline V gene data show CDR1 as LNHNV and CDR2 as YYDKDF (reference sequence). This CDR3 contains 19 residues. J was trimmed by 1 base and V by 3 bases; bases with no gene match: 12. The CDR3 bases are TGTGCCACCAGCAGTAAAGCGGGGAAAACCCCTTCTGGGGCCAACGTCCTGACTTTC. Translating it yields CATSSKAGKTPSGANVLTF.

The rearrangement links TRBV28 to TRBJ2-2; 12 bases fit TRBD2. The V gene's germline CDR1 is MDHEN and CDR2 SYDVKM. Germline trimming cut 3 bases from V and 3 bases from J; bases unmatched to any gene: 5. This CDR3 spans 17 amino acids. The CDR3 bases are TGTGCCAGCAGTTTCCGTCTAGCGGGAGGGGACACCGGGGAGCTGTTTTTT. This codes for CASSFRLAGGDTGELFF. The whole variable domain, filled in from reference TRBV28 and TRBJ2-2, reads DVKVTQSSRYLVKRTGEKVFLECVQDMDHENMFWYRQDPGLGLRLIYFSYDVKMKEKGDIPEGYSVSREKKERFSLILESASTNQTSMYLCASSFRLAGGDTGELFFGEGSRLTVL.

The gene calls are TRBV6-2 or TRBV6-3 and TRBJ1-1; D is possibly TRBD1 (6 bases). The length of the CDR3 is 14 residues. The germline V gene has CDR1 MNHEY and CDR2 SVGEGT. V lost 2 bases, J lost 4 bases, and 11 bases lay in between. CDR3 loop: CASSYTPTGTEAFF. CDR3 bases: TGTGCCAGCAGTTACACCCCGACAGGCACTGAAGCTTTCTTT.